This T cell receptor beta chain is drawn from a study of CD8 T cells in Susac syndrome (dated by TCRdb to 2018 to 2020). The study in broad terms: Among the sequenced Susac syndrome patients, over five had clinically active disease and roughly 8 were in clinical remission. At the time of blood withdrawal, Susac syndrome patients were either therapy-naive, taking corticosteroids (with some also receiving IVIg), or on IVIg alone. The study used repertoire sequencing to test whether antigen drove CD8+ T cell activation and differentiation in Susac syndrome. The study compared CD8+ T cell repertoire clonality among 12 healthy donors, 14 Susac syndrome patients and some 16 multiple sclerosis patients.

Peripheral blood CD8+ and CD4+ T cells from healthy donors, Susac syndrome patients and multiple sclerosis patients were profiled by high-throughput TCR beta sequencing. The Susac syndrome patients fulfilled recently defined diagnostic criteria for either definite or probable disease. Bulk CD8+ and CD4+ T cells were purified by magnetic negative isolation, whereas CD8+ TEMRA cells were enriched by FACS. Blood was collected in EDTA tubes and processed within 24 hours, with PBMCs isolated through density gradient centrifugation. PBMCs intended for TCR sequencing were cryopreserved in liquid nitrogen and were subsequently thawed in a 37 degrees C water bath. A purity of at least 90% was achieved for sorted or isolated CD4+, CD8+ and CD8+ TEMRA cells. RNA was extracted using the RNeasy kit, and roughly 0.5 to 1 ug of the RNA was reverse transcribed with random hexamers. The immunoSEQ multiplex PCR assay, which covers 54 Vbeta and 13 Jbeta segments, was used to amplify TCR beta CDR3 regions. To correct PCR amplification bias, a synthetic template baseline was used for both primer optimization and computational correction. The published analysis was carried out like this. Reads were annotated to V, D and J genes per IMGT and analyzed with immunoSEQ Analyzer, keeping only productive sequences. Clonality was calculated as one minus the Shannon entropy normalized by log2 of the number of productive unique sequences. Public and private clones were assessed among the 100 most prevalent clones of each patient and control. A clone was defined as Susac-specific if it was absent from the healthy and MS cohorts, from 950 to 1,300 published viral clones and from other ImmuneACCESS disease sequences. In-frame beta chains were kept once TCRdb had trimmed the public reads at Q25 with fastp and called clones with MiXCR. Duplicate CDR3 protein sequences are folded into a single record with the most common DNA and genes. The V and J calls and clone size are TCRdb's, not the authors'. The sample records around 80,000 distinct CDR3 sequences, approximately 96% of which are singletons. Clones ranked in the top ten supply roughly 0.45% of the sample.

Clipping removes 2 bases from V and 7 bases from J, with 4 as the unmatched junction base count. The CDR3 numbers 13 residues from cysteine through phenylalanine. The retained sequence is limited to the CDR3, 39 bases, with the frame set at the first base. CDR1 and CDR2 are drawn from the germline V gene: SGHDN, FVKESK. Of note for this clonotype: This receptor's antigen is unknown. No base quality information exists; no much larger clone differs at one position.

Results the study describes overall, beyond this receptor: Clonal expansion was observed in Susac syndrome CD8+ repertoires, with the highest expansion in CD8+ TEMRA cells and greater expansion in clinically active than in remitting patients. In the total CD8+ and CD8+ TEMRA repertoires, around 15 and five Susac-specific public clones, respectively, were identified. The number of individuals in the TCR sequencing and HLA analysis was acknowledged as relatively small.

The sequence was collected from a human donor with Susac syndrome. Material: CD8+ T cells from PBMCs. This chain is built from TRBV14 and TRBJ1-2; 7 junctional bases match TRBD1. CDR3 region: CASSQRQGLGYTF. The DNA sequence reads TGTGCCAGCAGCCAACGACAGGGACTTGGCTACACCTTC.